The 16 T cell receptor beta chains presented below share a single source sample, sequenced in a study of cytomegalovirus exposure and HLA in healthy donors listed by TCRdb under 2017. The library was built by means of the immunoSEQ multiplex PCR assay. Sourced from immuneACCESS, this table was stored by TCRdb with only in-frame sequences that have V and J called. A share of the clones is absent; for the studies checked, an unresolved V gene accounts for under half, and the remainder has no known explanation. Across this sample there are some 130,000 clones, with 89% seen only once. The ten largest account for approximately 1.2% of the sample. Sequenced material: PBMCs. Every receptor here comes from a woman aged 18-35 years in good health and CMV-seronegative.

The chain links TRBV13 to TRBJ2-3; D ambiguous. This CDR3 region has 12 residues. Trimming left V 5 bases short and J 5 bases short, with 8 bases between. Germline CDR1 is PRHDT and CDR2 is FYEKMQ (reference sequence). CDR3 loop: CASSRHRDTQYF. The CDR3 nucleotides read TGTGCCAGCAGCCGCCACAGAGATACGCAGTATTTT.

The chain uses TRBV7-2 and TRBJ2-7, with 7 bases lining up with TRBD1. Germline CDR1 reads SGHTA; CDR2 reads FQGNSA. Trimming cost V 2 bases and J 4 bases; bases outside gene matches: 5. The CDR3 runs to 14 residues. The CDR3 here is CASSLMRGQYEQYF. The CDR3 DNA reads as TGTGCCAGCAGCTTAATGAGGGGGCAGTACGAGCAGTACTTC.

This chain connects TRBV6-6 to TRBJ2-7; D perhaps matches TRBD2 (7 bases). Germline-derived CDR1 and CDR2 are MNHNY and SVGAGI (reference sequence). V gave up 6 bases and J gave up 6 bases, with 21 bases separating them. This CDR3 is built from 15 residues. The CDR3 DNA is TGTGCCAGCAGGTCCTCGGGGGGCGGCCTGTTCGAGCAGTACTTC. Its translation is CASRSSGGGLFEQYF.

The chain uses TRBV9 and TRBJ1-3; a possible D gene is TRBD1 (6 bases). This CDR3 has 15 residues. Trimming pared 2 bases from V and 1 base from J, leaving 10 bases between. Germline loops: CDR1 SGDLS, CDR2 YYNGEE. The CDR3 nucleotides are TGTGCCAGCAGCGTGGGGGGGCTGTCTGGAAACACCATATATTTT. This gives the protein CASSVGGLSGNTIYF.

The chain has TRBV29-1 and TRBJ1-4; a possible D gene is TRBD1 (5 bases). The germline gives CDR1 SQVTM, CDR2 ANQGSEA. Trimming took off 4 bases at V and 5 bases at J, with 11 bases between the two ends. CDR3 length: 13 residues. In DNA, the CDR3 is TGCAGCGTTGCGGGGGACTACAATGAAAAACTGTTTTTT. Encoded protein: CSVAGDYNEKLFF.

The chain links TRBV27 to TRBJ2-2; no firm D call. Trimming took off 3 bases at V and 0 bases at J, with 2 bases between the two ends. Germline loops: CDR1 MNHEY, CDR2 SMNVEV (reference sequence). The CDR3 spans 13 residues. CDR3 nucleotides: TGTGCCAGCAGTTTTACGAACACCGGGGAGCTGTTTTTT. It translates to CASSFTNTGELFF.

The V and J genes are TRBV6-5 and TRBJ2-6; D possibly corresponds to TRBD1 (6 bases). This CDR3 is built from 15 residues. Trimming took 6 bases from V and 4 from J, leaving 13 bases between them. Germline V gene sequence: CDR1 MNHEY, CDR2 SVGAGI. This CDR3 is CASSSTGSGANVLTF. CDR3 nucleotides: TGTGCCAGCAGCTCTACAGGGAGCGGGGCCAACGTCCTGACTTTC.

The chain carries TRBV5-1 and TRBJ1-3; D possibly corresponds to TRBD1 (6 bases). Trimming stripped 4 bases from V and 1 base from J, with 12 bases between. Germline V gene lookup returns CDR1 SGHRS and CDR2 YFSETQ. CDR3 length equals 15 residues. The CDR3 bases are TGCGCCAGCAGCGCGGACAGCGGATCTGGAAACACCATATATTTT. Translating gives CASSADSGSGNTIYF. Variable domain in full (rest from reference TRBV5-1 and TRBJ1-3): KAGVTQTPRYLIKTRGQQVTLSCSPISGHRSVSWYQQTPGQGLQFLFEYFSETQRNKGNFPGRFSGRQFSNSRSEMNVSTLELGDSALYLCASSADSGSGNTIYFGEGSWLTVV.

The gene calls are TRBV12-5 and TRBJ1-1, with 7 bases lining up with TRBD1. Trimming cost V 7 bases and J 2 bases; bases outside gene matches: 7. The CDR3 is 14 amino acids. Germline-derived CDR1 and CDR2 are LGHNT and FRNRAP. Here the CDR3 reads CASVLGGRNTEAFF. The CDR3 nucleotides read TGTGCTAGTGTCCTAGGGGGCAGAAACACTGAAGCTTTCTTT. Full variable domain (remainder filled in from reference TRBV12-5 and TRBJ1-1): DARVTQTPRHKVTEMGQEVTMRCQPILGHNTVFWYRQTMMQGLELLAYFRNRAPLDDSGMPKDRFSAEMPDATLATLKIQPSEPRDSAVYFCASVLGGRNTEAFFGQGTRLTVV.

The chain carries TRBV28 and TRBJ2-5, with 7 bases identical to TRBD2. CDR3 length: 15 residues. J gave up 2 bases and V 2 bases, and 5 bases lay outside the gene matches. Germline V gene data show CDR1 as MDHEN and CDR2 as SYDVKM. For the CDR3, the DNA is TGTGCCAGCAGTTTACTAGCGGTAAATCAAGAGACCCAGTACTTC. This translates into CASSLLAVNQETQYF.

The V call is TRBV29-1, the J call TRBJ1-1; perhaps TRBD1 as D (6 bases). V was clipped by 5 bases and J by 5 bases, with 12 bases between them. The V gene's germline CDR1 is SQVTM and CDR2 ANQGSEA. The CDR3 length is 12 residues. The CDR3 is CSVFRGGTEAFF. CDR3 coding DNA: TGCAGCGTTTTCAGGGGTGGGACTGAAGCTTTCTTT.

V is TRBV25-1 and J is TRBJ2-1, with TRBD1 as a possible D gene (5 bases). The length of the CDR3 is 15 residues. CDR1 and CDR2 (germline): MGHDK, SYGVNS. V lost 3 bases and J lost 5, with 14 bases in between. CDR3 DNA sequence: TGTGCCAGCAGTGAGGTGGGGCTAGACAACAATGAGCAGTTCTTC. Amino acid sequence: CASSEVGLDNNEQFF.

This clone was recorded a few times. The chain carries TRBV10-1 and TRBJ1-1; D ambiguous. This CDR3 region has 13 residues. V was pared by 3 bases and J by 1 base, with 6 bases between. Germline CDR1 is WNHNN and CDR2 is SYGVQD (reference sequence). CDR3 region: CASSDYKNTEAFF. The CDR3 DNA follows: TGCGCCAGCAGTGACTATAAGAACACTGAAGCTTTCTTT.

The chain has TRBV5-1 and TRBJ1-3; D perhaps matches TRBD1 (6 bases). The CDR3 spans 17 residues. Germline V gene data show CDR1 as SGHRS and CDR2 as YFSETQ. V gave up 4 bases and J gave up 4 bases, with 21 bases separating them. CDR3 residues: CASSRTPGVALGNTIYF. The CDR3 coding sequence is TGCGCCAGCAGCCGTACCCCAGGGGTTGCGTTAGGAAACACCATATATTTT.

The rearrangement links TRBV12-5 to TRBJ2-5; D remains unclear. Germline CDR1 reads LGHNT; CDR2 reads FRNRAP. The CDR3 runs to 13 residues. Deletions cut 2 bases from V and 5 bases from J, with 9 bases between. The CDR3 here is CASGLPRFETQYF. The CDR3 DNA is TGTGCTAGTGGTTTGCCTAGGTTTGAGACCCAGTACTTC.

V usage is TRBV4-1 and J usage is TRBJ2-7; no clear D. Trimming pared 0 bases from V and 4 bases from J, leaving 10 bases between. This CDR3 has 14 residues. CDR1 is MGHRA and CDR2 is YSYEKL in the germline V gene. CDR3 DNA sequence: TGCGCCAGCAGCCAAGAAGGCGGAATATACGAGCAGTACTTC. Translation: CASSQEGGIYEQYF.